These 11 T cell receptor beta chains were all obtained from the same sample, sequenced in a study of T-cell reconstitution after alpha-beta-depleted transplantation in children. A library of TCRbeta sequences, prepared with unique molecular identifiers, was generated. TCRdb independently ran MiXCR on the PCR reads; one entry per CDR3 protein. This sample has over 300,000 distinct CDR3 sequences, with approximately 10% found just once. Sequenced material: PBMCs from the stem cell graft donor, taken from the stem cell graft. Receptors were obtained from a human donor who donated a stem cell graft to a child with acute lymphoblastic leukemia.

The genes are TRBV29-1 and TRBJ2-3; TRBD1 agrees at 10 bases. Trimming removed 8 bases from V and 4 bases from J; junction bases left unmatched: 3. Germline values: CDR1 SQVTM, CDR2 ANQGSEA. This CDR3 has 12 residues. CDR3 sequence: CSIGQGADTQYF. CDR3 nucleotide sequence: TGCAGCATTGGACAGGGGGCAGATACGCAGTATTTT.

The sample holds a few counts of this clonotype. The chain uses TRBV11-2 and TRBJ2-3, with D unresolved. This CDR3 has 16 amino acids. V shed 5 bases and J shed 4 bases, with 19 bases lying between them. Germline lookup yields CDR1 SGHAT and CDR2 FQNNGV. CDR3: CASSHVPKMGSDTQYF. Here the CDR3 DNA reads TGTGCCAGCAGCCACGTTCCTAAAATGGGCTCAGATACGCAGTATTTT.

This clonotype has ten or more counts. This chain uses TRBV6-2 or TRBV6-3 with TRBJ2-7; 10 nucleotides align to TRBD1. The ends lost 6 bases at V and 5 bases at J; junction bases unmatched: 13. This CDR3 region has 16 residues. CDR1 and CDR2 from the germline V gene are MNHEY and SVGEGT. CDR3 amino acids: CASSRDRDRGYDEQYF. The CDR3 DNA reads TGTGCCAGCAGCCGCGACCGGGACAGGGGTTACGACGAGCAGTACTTC.

This sequence joins TRBV7-8 and TRBJ2-7, with 7 positions matching TRBD2. The ends lost 2 bases at V and 4 bases at J; junction bases unmatched: 2. The CDR3 sequence is 13 residues long. CDR1 and CDR2 from the germline V gene are SGHVS and FQNEAQ. The CDR3 region is CASSLHGGYEQYF. CDR3 coding DNA: TGTGCCAGCAGCTTACACGGGGGGTACGAGCAGTACTTC.

Turning to this clonotype: One end of the junction is discordant with germline, which a read error may explain. The chain uses TRBV20-1 and TRBJ2-7; D not resolved. The CDR3 totals 13 residues. The V gene's germline CDR1 is DFQATT and CDR2 SNEGSKA (reference sequence). The CDR3 bases are TGCAGTGCTAGCGGACGGGCCGGTGACGAGCATTACTTC. Its protein product is CSASGRAGDEHYF.

The chain is built from TRBV20-1 and TRBJ2-5; 7 nucleotides agree with TRBD1. Trimming cost V 6 bases and J 5 bases; bases outside gene matches: 15. Germline CDR1 DFQATT, CDR2 SNEGSKA (reference sequence). The CDR3 contains 15 residues. CDR3 loop: CSANPTQGSRETQYF. The CDR3 DNA reads as TGCAGTGCCAATCCGACACAGGGGAGTCGTGAGACCCAGTACTTC.

This rearrangement joins TRBV20-1 to TRBJ2-1; TRBD1 might be the D (5 bases). The germline V gene encodes CDR1 DFQATT and CDR2 SNEGSKA (reference sequence). The germline V and J ends were trimmed by 3 bases and 6 bases, with 18 bases remaining between them. The CDR3 sequence is 15 residues long. The CDR3: CSASRGRAALNEQFF. In nucleotides, the CDR3 is TGCAGTGCTAGTCGTGGCAGGGCTGCCCTCAATGAGCAGTTCTTC.

The chain uses TRBV7-2 and TRBJ2-1, with D possibly TRBD2 on 5 matching bases. This CDR3 region has 14 residues. Trimming removed 2 bases at V and 8 bases at J, with 13 bases between. Germline CDR1 is SGHTA and CDR2 is FQGNSA. The CDR3, as DNA: TGTGCCAGCAGCTTAAGGAGGACTCTGGATGAGCAGTTCTTC. Translating it yields CASSLRRTLDEQFF.

The chain combines TRBV12-3 or TRBV12-4 with TRBJ2-5, with a tentative D call TRBD1 (6 bases). The CDR3 length is 15 residues. V lost 1 base and J 5 bases, leaving 14 bases between the germline ends. CDR3 loop: CASSLDGDISETQYF. The CDR3 DNA sequence: TGTGCCAGCAGTTTAGATGGGGACATCTCGGAGACCCAGTACTTC.

Ten or more counts support this clonotype. CDR3: CASSQARASGYGYTF. CDR3 DNA: TGCGCCAGCAGCCAAGCCCGGGCTTCGGGCTATGGCTACACCTTC. The chain recombines TRBV4-1 with TRBJ1-2; no firm D call. V lost 1 base and J lost 4, with 13 bases in between. The CDR3 contains 15 residues. The germline V gene encodes CDR1 MGHRA and CDR2 YSYEKL.

This clonotype has more than one count but fewer than ten. The chain uses TRBV19 and TRBJ2-2, with 9 bases matching TRBD1. Germline-derived CDR1 and CDR2 are LNHDA and SQIVND (reference sequence). V shed 8 bases and J 2 bases; nucleotides not matched to a gene: 15. CDR3 length: 18 residues. This CDR3 is CASGPGTGRTVNTGELFF. In DNA, the CDR3 is TGTGCCAGTGGGCCCGGGACAGGGCGTACCGTAAACACCGGGGAGCTGTTTTTT.